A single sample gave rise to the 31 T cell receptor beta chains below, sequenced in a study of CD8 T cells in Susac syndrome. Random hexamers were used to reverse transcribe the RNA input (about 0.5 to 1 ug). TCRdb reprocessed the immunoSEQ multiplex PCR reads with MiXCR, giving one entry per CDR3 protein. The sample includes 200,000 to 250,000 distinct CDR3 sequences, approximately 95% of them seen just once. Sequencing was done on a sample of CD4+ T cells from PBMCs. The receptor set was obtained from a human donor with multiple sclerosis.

CDR3 sequence: CASKVPSGGDEQFF. The CDR3 DNA follows: TGTGCCAGCAAGGTACCTAGCGGGGGGGATGAGCAGTTCTTC. The V gene is TRBV12-3 or TRBV12-4, the J gene TRBJ2-1; TRBD2 matches at 12 bases. Germline trimming cut 7 bases from V and 8 bases from J; bases unmatched to any gene: 6. The length of the CDR3 is 14 residues.

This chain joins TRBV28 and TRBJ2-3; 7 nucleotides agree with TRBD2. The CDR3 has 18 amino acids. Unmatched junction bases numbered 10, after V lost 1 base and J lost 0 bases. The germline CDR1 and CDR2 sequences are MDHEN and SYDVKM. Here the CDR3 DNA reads TGTGCCAGCAGTTTATTCGGGGGGACCGTCGCTAGCACAGATACGCAGTATTTT. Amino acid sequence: CASSLFGGTVASTDTQYF. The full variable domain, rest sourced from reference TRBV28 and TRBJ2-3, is DVKVTQSSRYLVKRTGEKVFLECVQDMDHENMFWYRQDPGLGLRLIYFSYDVKMKEKGDIPEGYSVSREKKERFSLILESASTNQTSMYLCASSLFGGTVASTDTQYFGPGTRLTVL.

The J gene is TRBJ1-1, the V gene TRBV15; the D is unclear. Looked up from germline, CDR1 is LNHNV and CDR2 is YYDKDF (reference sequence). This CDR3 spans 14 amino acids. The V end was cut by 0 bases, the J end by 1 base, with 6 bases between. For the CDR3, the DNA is TGTGCCACCAGCAGAGACAGGTGGAACACTGAAGCTTTCTTT. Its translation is CATSRDRWNTEAFF.

The CDR3 loop reads CAWSVWGDQKNTEAFF. For the CDR3, the DNA is TGTGCCTGGAGCGTGTGGGGAGACCAAAAGAACACTGAAGCTTTCTTT. The rearrangement links TRBV30 to TRBJ1-1; D not certain. Trimming shortened V by 3 bases and J by 1 base, and 18 bases separated the two germline ends. The CDR3 loop spans 16 amino acids. Germline V gene data show CDR1 as GTSNPN and CDR2 as SVGIG (reference sequence).

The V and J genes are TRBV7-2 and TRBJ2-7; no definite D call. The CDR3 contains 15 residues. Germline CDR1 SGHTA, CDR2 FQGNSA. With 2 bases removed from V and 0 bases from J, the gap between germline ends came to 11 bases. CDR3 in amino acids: CASSLWLGSSYEQYF. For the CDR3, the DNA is TGTGCCAGCAGCTTATGGTTGGGTAGCTCCTACGAGCAGTACTTC.

In nucleotides, the CDR3 is TGCAGTGCTCGCTCCCCTGTCGGAGGGGGCACAGATACGCAGTATTTT. Amino acids: CSARSPVGGGTDTQYF. The chain has TRBV20-1 and TRBJ2-3; tentatively, D is TRBD2 (6 bases). CDR3 length: 16 residues. Germline V lookup: CDR1 DFQATT, CDR2 SNEGSKA (reference sequence). V gave up 5 bases and J gave up 1 base, with 19 bases separating them.

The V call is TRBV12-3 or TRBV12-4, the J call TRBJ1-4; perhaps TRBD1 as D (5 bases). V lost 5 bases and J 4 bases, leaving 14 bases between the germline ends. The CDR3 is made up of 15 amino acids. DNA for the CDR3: TGTGCCAGCAGTACCTCCGCGGGGCTTAATGAAAAACTGTTTTTT. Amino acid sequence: CASSTSAGLNEKLFF.

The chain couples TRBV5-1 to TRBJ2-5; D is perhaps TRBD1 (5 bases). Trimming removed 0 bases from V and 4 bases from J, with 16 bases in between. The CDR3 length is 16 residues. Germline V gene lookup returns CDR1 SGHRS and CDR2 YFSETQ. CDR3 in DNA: TGCGCCAGCAGCTTGGACGCAGGGCGAAGGGCAGAGACCCAGTACTTC. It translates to CASSLDAGRRAETQYF.

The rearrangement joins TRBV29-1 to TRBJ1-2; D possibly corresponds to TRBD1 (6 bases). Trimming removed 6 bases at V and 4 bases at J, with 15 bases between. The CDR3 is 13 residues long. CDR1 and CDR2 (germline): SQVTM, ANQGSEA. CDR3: CSVNRADFYGYTF. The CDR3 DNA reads TGCAGCGTCAACAGGGCAGATTTCTATGGCTACACCTTC.

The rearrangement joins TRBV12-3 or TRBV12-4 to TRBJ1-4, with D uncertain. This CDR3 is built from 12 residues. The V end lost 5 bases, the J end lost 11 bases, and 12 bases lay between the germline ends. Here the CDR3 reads CASSPWTLKLFF. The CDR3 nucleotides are TGTGCCAGCAGTCCCTGGACCCTGAAACTGTTTTTT.

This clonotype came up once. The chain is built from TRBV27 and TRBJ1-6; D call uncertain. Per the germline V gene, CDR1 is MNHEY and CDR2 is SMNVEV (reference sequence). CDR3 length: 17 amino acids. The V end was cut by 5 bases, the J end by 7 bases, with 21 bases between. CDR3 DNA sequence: TGTGCCAGCAGTGACTCTGCTGGGTCCGTTGGCAATTCACCCCTCCACTTT. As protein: CASSDSAGSVGNSPLHF.

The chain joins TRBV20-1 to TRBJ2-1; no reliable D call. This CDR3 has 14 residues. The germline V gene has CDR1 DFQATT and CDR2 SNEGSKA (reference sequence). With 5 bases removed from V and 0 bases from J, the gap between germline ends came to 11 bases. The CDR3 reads CSAVVLSSYNEQFF. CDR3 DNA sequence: TGCAGTGCTGTCGTGCTGAGCTCCTACAATGAGCAGTTCTTC.

The CDR3 coding sequence is TGTGCCAGCGCGGGGGGCTACTCCTACGAGCAGTACTTC. It yields the protein CASAGGYSYEQYF. The V gene is TRBV7-9, the J gene TRBJ2-7; 8 bases line up with TRBD2. CDR3 length equals 13 residues. The ends lost 8 bases at V and 0 bases at J; junction bases unmatched: 3. Germline CDR1 is SEHNR and CDR2 is FQNEAQ (reference sequence).

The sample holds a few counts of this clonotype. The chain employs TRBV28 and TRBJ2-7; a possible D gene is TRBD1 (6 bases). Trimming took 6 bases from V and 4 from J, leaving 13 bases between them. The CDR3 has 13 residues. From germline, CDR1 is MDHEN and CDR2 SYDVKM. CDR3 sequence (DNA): TGTGCCAGCAGGCCGACAGGATCTTACGAGCAGTACTTC. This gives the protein CASRPTGSYEQYF.

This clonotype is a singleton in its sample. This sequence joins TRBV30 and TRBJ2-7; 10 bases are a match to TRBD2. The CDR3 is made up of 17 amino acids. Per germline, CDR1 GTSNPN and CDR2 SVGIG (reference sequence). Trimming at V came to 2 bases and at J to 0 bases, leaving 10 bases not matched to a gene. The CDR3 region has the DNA TGTGCCTGGAGTTTAAGGACTAGCGGAAGAAGCTCCTACGAGCAGTACTTC. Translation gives CAWSLRTSGRSSYEQYF.

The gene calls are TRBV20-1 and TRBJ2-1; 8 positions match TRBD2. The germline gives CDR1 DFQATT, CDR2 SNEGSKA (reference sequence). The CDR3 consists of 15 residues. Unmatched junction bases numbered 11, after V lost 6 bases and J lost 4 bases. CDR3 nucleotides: TGCAGTGCCGAACCTGGTAGCGGGGCATACAATGAGCAGTTCTTC. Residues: CSAEPGSGAYNEQFF.

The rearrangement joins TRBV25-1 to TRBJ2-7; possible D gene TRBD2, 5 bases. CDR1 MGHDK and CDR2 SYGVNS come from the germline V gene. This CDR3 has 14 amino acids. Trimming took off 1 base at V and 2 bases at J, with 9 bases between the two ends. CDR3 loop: CASSESGLPYEQYF. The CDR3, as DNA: TGTGCCAGCAGTGAATCGGGGTTGCCCTACGAGCAGTACTTC.

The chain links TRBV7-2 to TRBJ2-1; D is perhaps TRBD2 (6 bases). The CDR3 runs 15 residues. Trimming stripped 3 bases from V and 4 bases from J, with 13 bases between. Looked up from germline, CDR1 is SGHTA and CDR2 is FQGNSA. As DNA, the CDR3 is TGTGCCAGCAGCTTTGCCGCGGGACCATACAATGAGCAGTTCTTC. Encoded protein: CASSFAAGPYNEQFF.

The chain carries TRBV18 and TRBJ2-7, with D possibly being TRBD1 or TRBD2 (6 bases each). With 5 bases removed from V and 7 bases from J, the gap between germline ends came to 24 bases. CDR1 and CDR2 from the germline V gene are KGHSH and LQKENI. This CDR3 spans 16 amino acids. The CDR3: CASSTLRDTGPWEQYF. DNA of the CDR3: TGTGCCAGCTCAACCTTGCGGGACACGGGACCCTGGGAGCAGTACTTC.

The CDR3 region is CASSSLYGELFF. CDR3 bases: TGTGCCAGCAGTTCACTATACGGGGAGCTGTTTTTT. The gene calls are TRBV27 and TRBJ2-2, with D unclear. Between the trimmed V and J ends, which lost 4 bases and 7 bases, there was a span of 7 bases. CDR3 length: 12 residues. Germline V gives CDR1 MNHEY, CDR2 SMNVEV (reference sequence).

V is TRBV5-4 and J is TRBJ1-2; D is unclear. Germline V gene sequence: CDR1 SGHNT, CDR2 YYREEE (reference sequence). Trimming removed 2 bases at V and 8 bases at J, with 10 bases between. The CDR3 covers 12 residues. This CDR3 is CASSFSEDGYTF. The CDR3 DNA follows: TGTGCCAGCAGCTTCTCGGAGGACGGCTACACCTTC.

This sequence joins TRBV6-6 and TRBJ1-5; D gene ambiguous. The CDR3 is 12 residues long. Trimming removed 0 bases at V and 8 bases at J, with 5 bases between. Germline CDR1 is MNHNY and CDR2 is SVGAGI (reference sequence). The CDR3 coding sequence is TGTGCCAGCAGTTACTCGACTGAGCCCCAGCATTTT. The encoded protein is CASSYSTEPQHF.

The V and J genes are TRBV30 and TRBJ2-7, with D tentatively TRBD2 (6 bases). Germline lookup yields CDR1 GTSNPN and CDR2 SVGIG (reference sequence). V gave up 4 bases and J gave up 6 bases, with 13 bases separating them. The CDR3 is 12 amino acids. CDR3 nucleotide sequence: TGTGCCTGGAACACGGGAGCCAGCGAGCAGTACTTC. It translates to CAWNTGASEQYF.

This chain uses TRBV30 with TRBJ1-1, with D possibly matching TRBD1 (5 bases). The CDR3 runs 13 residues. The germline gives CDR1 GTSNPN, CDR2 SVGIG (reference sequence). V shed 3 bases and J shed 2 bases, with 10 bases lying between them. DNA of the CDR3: TGTGCCTGGAGAGCAGGGTATAACACTGAAGCTTTCTTT. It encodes CAWRAGYNTEAFF.

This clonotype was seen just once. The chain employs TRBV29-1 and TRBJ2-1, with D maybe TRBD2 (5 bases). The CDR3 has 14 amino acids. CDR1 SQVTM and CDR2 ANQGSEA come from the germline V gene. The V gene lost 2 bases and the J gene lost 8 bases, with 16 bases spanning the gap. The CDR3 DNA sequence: TGCAGCGTTGAACTCGGCGGGTTCACGCATGAGCAGTTCTTC. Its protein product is CSVELGGFTHEQFF.

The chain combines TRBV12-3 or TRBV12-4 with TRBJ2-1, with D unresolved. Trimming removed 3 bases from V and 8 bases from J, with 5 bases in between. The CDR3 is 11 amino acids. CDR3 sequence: CASSLGYEQFF. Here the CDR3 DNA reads TGTGCCAGCAGTTTGGGGTATGAGCAGTTCTTC.

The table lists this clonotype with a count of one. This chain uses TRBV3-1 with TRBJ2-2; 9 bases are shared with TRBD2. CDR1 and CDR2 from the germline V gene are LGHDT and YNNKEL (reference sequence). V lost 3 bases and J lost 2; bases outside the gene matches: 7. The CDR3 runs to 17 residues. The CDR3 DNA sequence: TGTGCCAGCAGCCACCCGCGACTAGCGGCCAACACCGGGGAGCTGTTTTTT. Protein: CASSHPRLAANTGELFF.

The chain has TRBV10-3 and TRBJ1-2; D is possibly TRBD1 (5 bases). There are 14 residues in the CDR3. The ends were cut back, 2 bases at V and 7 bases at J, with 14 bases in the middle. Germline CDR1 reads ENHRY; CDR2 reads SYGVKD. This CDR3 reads CAISEQRQSSGYTF. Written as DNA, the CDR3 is TGTGCCATCAGTGAGCAGAGACAGTCGTCTGGCTACACCTTC.

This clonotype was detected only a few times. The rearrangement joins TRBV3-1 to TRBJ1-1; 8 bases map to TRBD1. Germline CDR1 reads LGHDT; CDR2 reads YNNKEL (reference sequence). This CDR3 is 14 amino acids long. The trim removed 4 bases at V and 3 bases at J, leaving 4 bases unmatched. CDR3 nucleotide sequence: TGTGCCAGCAGCCGCGGACAGGGAGACACTGAAGCTTTCTTT. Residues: CASSRGQGDTEAFF.

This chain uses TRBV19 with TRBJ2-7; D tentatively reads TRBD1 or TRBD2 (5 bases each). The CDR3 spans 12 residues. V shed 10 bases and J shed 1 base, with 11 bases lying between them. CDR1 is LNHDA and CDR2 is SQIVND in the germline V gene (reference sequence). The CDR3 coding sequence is TGTGCCACCGGGGCAGCTTCCTACGAGCAGTACTTC. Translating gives CATGAASYEQYF.

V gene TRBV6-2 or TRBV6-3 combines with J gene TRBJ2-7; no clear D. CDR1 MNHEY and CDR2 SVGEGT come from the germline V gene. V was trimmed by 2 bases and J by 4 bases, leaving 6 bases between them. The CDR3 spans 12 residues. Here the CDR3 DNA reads TGTGCCAGCAGTTACGCCAGGTACGAGCAGTACTTC. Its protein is CASSYARYEQYF.